Shown below are 30 T cell receptor beta chains from a single sample sequenced in a study of shared clonotypes between healthy human individuals. Clones were sequenced by immunoSEQ multiplex PCR, and TCRdb holds only the in-frame ones, with some missing. This sample has about 2,500,000 clones; approximately 92% occur once, and the top ten carry 0.13% to 0.15%. Sequenced input: naive CD4+ T cells sorted from blood. Specified subset: CD45RA+ positively selected. These receptors were taken from a man aged 18 to 35 in good health.

This clone appeared a few times. The chain recombines TRBV7-9 with TRBJ1-1; D possibly corresponds to TRBD1 (5 bases). The V end lost 5 bases, the J end lost 7 bases, and 11 bases lay between the germline ends. The germline CDR1 and CDR2 sequences are SEHNR and FQNEAQ (reference sequence). This CDR3 spans 12 amino acids. CDR3 in DNA: TGTGCCAGCAGCCTAGAGGGGATTGAAGCTTTCTTT. It codes for CASSLEGIEAFF.

The V and J genes are TRBV6-5 and TRBJ2-7, with TRBD1 identical over 7 bases. The CDR3 is 14 residues long. V was clipped by 5 bases and J by 4 bases; unmatched bases: 8. Germline V gene sequence: CDR1 MNHEY, CDR2 SVGAGI. CDR3 protein: CASSTRQGLYEQYF. The CDR3, as DNA: TGTGCCAGCAGTACGAGACAGGGTCTATACGAGCAGTACTTC.

In its sample, this clone was seen once. The rearrangement uses TRBV7-2 and TRBJ1-4; weak D call: TRBD1 (6 bases). The CDR3 is 15 residues long. V gave up 0 bases and J gave up 3 bases, with 8 bases separating them. Germline V gene sequence: CDR1 SGHTA, CDR2 FQGNSA. The CDR3: CASSLAGHPNEKLFF. CDR3 in DNA: TGTGCCAGCAGCTTAGCGGGACACCCTAATGAAAAACTGTTTTTT. Filled out from reference TRBV7-2 and TRBJ1-4, the complete variable domain reads GAGVSQSPSNKVTEKGKDVELRCDPISGHTALYWYRQSLGQGLEFLIYFQGNSAPDKSGLPSDRFSAERTGGSVSTLTIQRTQQEDSAVYLCASSLAGHPNEKLFFGSGTQLSVL.

This chain joins TRBV9 and TRBJ2-7; maybe TRBD1 (6 bases). This CDR3 contains 15 residues. Germline loops: CDR1 SGDLS, CDR2 YYNGEE. Trimming left V 0 bases short and J 2 bases short, with 12 bases between. The CDR3 loop reads CASSVGWNRAYEQYF. In nucleotides, the CDR3 is TGTGCCAGCAGCGTAGGTTGGAACAGGGCCTACGAGCAGTACTTC.

J is TRBJ2-3 and V is TRBV19; 11 positions agree with TRBD2. This CDR3 has 15 amino acids. Germline V gene lookup returns CDR1 LNHDA and CDR2 SQIVND (reference sequence). The ends lost 5 bases at V and 3 bases at J; junction bases unmatched: 4. CDR3 residues: CASSWTSGSTDTQYF. Here the CDR3 DNA reads TGTGCCAGTAGTTGGACTAGCGGGTCAACAGATACGCAGTATTTT.

This rearrangement joins TRBV7-2 to TRBJ2-3, with 8 bases that match TRBD2. The germline V gene has CDR1 SGHTA and CDR2 FQGNSA. The V gene end was trimmed by 0 bases and the J gene end by 4 bases; junction bases not matched to a gene: 6. CDR3 length: 16 residues. CDR3 nucleotide sequence: TGTGCCAGCAGCTTAGCGGGCGGGAGGACCCCAGATACGCAGTATTTT. It translates to CASSLAGGRTPDTQYF.

The chain employs TRBV15 and TRBJ2-7; D unclear. Trimming stripped 1 base from V and 2 bases from J, with 6 bases between. Germline CDR1 LNHNV, CDR2 YYDKDF (reference sequence). The CDR3 has 13 residues. CDR3 sequence reads: CATSRGAPYEQYF. In DNA form, the CDR3 reads TGTGCCACCAGCAGAGGAGCGCCCTACGAGCAGTACTTC.

On this clone itself: The identical CDR3 is also encoded by other nucleotide sequences in the sample. V is TRBV5-1 and J is TRBJ1-1; 7 nucleotides agree with TRBD1. The V gene's germline CDR1 is SGHRS and CDR2 YFSETQ. V lost 4 bases to trimming and J lost 5 bases; unmatched junction nucleotides: 8. The CDR3 is 14 residues long. CDR3 DNA sequence: TGCGCCAGCAGCCGGACGACAGGGAATACTGAAGCTTTCTTT. Its translation is CASSRTTGNTEAFF. The whole variable domain, filled in from reference TRBV5-1 and TRBJ1-1, reads KAGVTQTPRYLIKTRGQQVTLSCSPISGHRSVSWYQQTPGQGLQFLFEYFSETQRNKGNFPGRFSGRQFSNSRSEMNVSTLELGDSALYLCASSRTTGNTEAFFGQGTRLTVV.

This clone was seen only once. V is TRBV5-6 and J is TRBJ2-3, with unresolved D. Germline lookup yields CDR1 SGHDT and CDR2 YYEEEE. CDR3 length equals 14 residues. V gave up 4 bases and J gave up 1 base, with 10 bases separating them. CDR3 coding DNA: TGTGCCAGCAGCCTATGGGCTGGCACAGATACGCAGTATTTT. The encoded protein is CASSLWAGTDTQYF.

This clone was detected once. The V gene is TRBV6-1, the J gene TRBJ1-2; 7 bases line up with TRBD1. Germline trimming cut 4 bases from V and 7 bases from J; bases unmatched to any gene: 9. The CDR3 covers 14 residues. Per germline, CDR1 MNHNS and CDR2 SASEGT. The DNA of the CDR3 is TGTGCCAGCAGTGGAGTAGGGGGCACGGGTGGCTACACCTTC. This encodes CASSGVGGTGGYTF.

The V call is TRBV5-1, the J call TRBJ2-2; weak D call: TRBD1 (6 bases). Looked up from germline, CDR1 is SGHRS and CDR2 is YFSETQ. CDR3 length: 16 residues. The V end lost 4 bases, the J end lost 6 bases, and 19 bases lay between the germline ends. CDR3 residues: CASSRAGAVESGELFF. The DNA of the CDR3 is TGCGCCAGCAGCCGGGCAGGGGCGGTAGAGTCCGGGGAGCTGTTTTTT.

This chain uses TRBV5-1 with TRBJ2-2, with 7 bases fitting TRBD1. There are 16 residues in the CDR3. J was trimmed by 0 bases and V by 6 bases; bases with no gene match: 8. The germline gives CDR1 SGHRS, CDR2 YFSETQ. The CDR3 loop reads CASTGTVIANTGELFF. The CDR3 DNA sequence: TGCGCCAGCACCGGGACAGTAATTGCGAACACCGGGGAGCTGTTTTTT. Using reference TRBV5-1 and TRBJ2-2 for the parts outside the CDR3, the full variable domain is KAGVTQTPRYLIKTRGQQVTLSCSPISGHRSVSWYQQTPGQGLQFLFEYFSETQRNKGNFPGRFSGRQFSNSRSEMNVSTLELGDSALYLCASTGTVIANTGELFFGEGSRLTVL.

This clone was recorded only once. The chain links TRBV4-3 to TRBJ1-5, with a tentative D call TRBD1 (6 bases). V lost 0 bases, J lost 7 bases, and 10 bases lay in between. The CDR3 spans 14 residues. Germline CDR1 LGHNA, CDR2 YSLEER. The CDR3 here is CASSQELGQQPQHF. CDR3 in DNA: TGCGCCAGCAGCCAAGAATTAGGACAGCAGCCCCAGCATTTT.

With regard to this clone: Other DNA sequences in the sample encode the same CDR3. The J gene is TRBJ1-1, the V gene TRBV7-9; D is ambiguous. Germline assignment: CDR1 SEHNR and CDR2 FQNEAQ (reference sequence). The V and J ends lost 5 bases and 1 base respectively, with 8 bases between them. The length of the CDR3 is 13 residues. In nucleotides, the CDR3 is TGTGCCAGCAGCCCGTCGGGGAACACTGAAGCTTTCTTT. Protein product: CASSPSGNTEAFF.

V and J are TRBV28 and TRBJ2-7, with D tentatively TRBD1 (5 bases). The CDR3 sequence is 14 residues long. Deletions cut 6 bases from V and 5 bases from J, with 17 bases between. Germline-derived CDR1 and CDR2 are MDHEN and SYDVKM. DNA for the CDR3: TGTGCCAGCAGCCTATCCCTAGGGGCTGACGAGCAGTACTTC. Residues: CASSLSLGADEQYF.

This clone was observed once. The rearrangement joins TRBV2 to TRBJ2-2; the D is unclear. This CDR3 contains 13 residues. Trimming removed 0 bases at V and 7 bases at J, with 6 bases between. CDR1 SNHLY and CDR2 FYNNEI come from the germline V gene. CDR3 protein: CASSEAPGGELFF. The CDR3 DNA follows: TGTGCCAGCAGTGAAGCCCCTGGCGGGGAGCTGTTTTTT. Supplemented by reference TRBV2 and TRBJ2-2, the full variable domain reads EPEVTQTPSHQVTQMGQEVILRCVPISNHLYFYWYRQILGQKVEFLVSFYNNEISEKSEIFDDQFSVERPDGSNFTLKIRSTKLEDSAMYFCASSEAPGGELFFGEGSRLTVL.

This chain uses TRBV27 with TRBJ1-3, with D hard to call. Per germline, CDR1 MNHEY and CDR2 SMNVEV (reference sequence). The CDR3 length is 15 residues. V was trimmed by 4 bases and J by 4 bases, leaving 14 bases between them. CDR3 DNA sequence: TGTGCCAGCAGTTCTTATGGTCGGTCGGGAAACACCATATATTTT. It translates to CASSSYGRSGNTIYF.

The V call is TRBV13, the J call TRBJ2-6; 7 bases map to TRBD1. V lost 0 bases, J lost 2 bases, and 1 base stayed unmatched. Looked up from germline, CDR1 is PRHDT and CDR2 is FYEKMQ (reference sequence). The CDR3 is 16 amino acids. The CDR3 sequence is CASSLGRGPGANVLTF. The DNA for the CDR3 is TGTGCCAGCAGCTTAGGGAGGGGGCCTGGGGCCAACGTCCTGACTTTC.

V usage is TRBV30 and J usage is TRBJ2-3; D gene unclear. Trimming removed 0 bases at V and 5 bases at J, with 18 bases between. The CDR3 length is 16 residues. Germline lookup yields CDR1 GTSNPN and CDR2 SVGIG (reference sequence). CDR3 sequence: CAWSVGKGSWGDTQYF. The DNA of the CDR3 is TGTGCCTGGAGTGTAGGGAAGGGATCGTGGGGAGATACGCAGTATTTT. The full variable domain, rest sourced from reference TRBV30 and TRBJ2-3, is SQTIHQWPATLVQPVGSPLSLECTVEGTSNPNLYWYRQAAGRGLQLLFYSVGIGQISSEVPQNLSASRPQDRQFILSSKKLLLSDSGFYLCAWSVGKGSWGDTQYFGPGTRLTVL.

The CDR3 coding sequence is TGTGCCGCCGGATACGAGCAGTACTTC. Its protein is CAAGYEQYF. This chain links TRBV10-3 with TRBJ2-7; D is unclear. Germline-derived CDR1 and CDR2 are ENHRY and SYGVKD. V was pared by 11 bases and J by 4 bases, with 6 bases between. CDR3 length equals 9 residues.

This clone showed up just once. The J gene is TRBJ1-2, the V gene TRBV2; D not resolved. The CDR3 runs to 14 residues. V gave up 2 bases and J gave up 0 bases, with 7 bases separating them. Germline V gene sequence: CDR1 SNHLY, CDR2 FYNNEI. The CDR3 loop reads CASSESSTNYGYTF. CDR3 sequence (DNA): TGTGCCAGCAGTGAATCATCTACTAACTATGGCTACACCTTC.

The J gene is TRBJ1-1, the V gene TRBV5-1; TRBD1 matches 7 bases. The CDR3 runs to 15 residues. Germline-derived CDR1 and CDR2 are SGHRS and YFSETQ. With 5 bases clipped from V and 3 bases from J, the junction kept 10 bases outside the gene matches. In DNA, the CDR3 is TGCGCCAGCAGATCAGAAGGGGGCCGGGACACTGAAGCTTTCTTT. It translates to CASRSEGGRDTEAFF.

The gene calls are TRBV15 and TRBJ2-1, with D possibly matching TRBD2 (5 bases). CDR3 length equals 15 residues. Looked up from germline, CDR1 is LNHNV and CDR2 is YYDKDF (reference sequence). V shed 5 bases and J shed 5 bases, with 16 bases lying between them. The CDR3, as DNA: TGTGCCACCAGCTTAGTAGTCGAGGGTCACAATGAGCAGTTCTTC. Its translation is CATSLVVEGHNEQFF.

This CDR3 reads CASSLFADRAQETQYF. The CDR3 coding sequence is TGCGCCAGCAGCTTGTTCGCGGACAGGGCGCAAGAGACCCAGTACTTC. This rearrangement joins TRBV5-1 to TRBJ2-5; 8 nucleotides align to TRBD1. CDR1 is SGHRS, CDR2 YFSETQ, per germline. With 1 base clipped from V and 2 bases from J, the junction kept 7 bases outside the gene matches. CDR3 length equals 16 residues.

The CDR3 here is CASSLDTSHSAGNTIYF. CDR3 DNA sequence: TGTGCCAGCAGCTTGGATACTAGCCACAGCGCTGGAAACACCATATATTTT. This chain uses TRBV5-4 with TRBJ1-3; D gene ambiguous. CDR1 and CDR2 from the germline V gene are SGHNT and YYREEE (reference sequence). The CDR3 length is 17 residues. Trimming pared 0 bases from V and 2 bases from J, leaving 15 bases between.

This chain uses TRBV25-1 with TRBJ2-3, with D tentatively TRBD2 (5 bases). Trimming removed 4 bases from V and 4 bases from J, with 15 bases in between. The CDR3 is 15 residues long. Per the germline V gene, CDR1 is MGHDK and CDR2 is SYGVNS. DNA for the CDR3: TGTGCCAGCAGTGTAGGCGGGCGGATCTCAGATACGCAGTATTTT. Amino acids: CASSVGGRISDTQYF.

The J gene is TRBJ1-3, the V gene TRBV11-2; TRBD1 matches at 7 bases. Germline V CDR1 and CDR2: SGHAT, FQNNGV. Unmatched junction bases numbered 10, after V lost 4 bases and J lost 1 base. The CDR3 consists of 17 residues. The CDR3 region is CASSSQGTAPSGNTIYF. The CDR3 DNA reads TGTGCCAGCAGCTCCCAGGGGACAGCGCCTTCTGGAAACACCATATATTTT.

Comments on this clone: Other nucleotide sequences in the sample specify the same CDR3. The CDR3 sequence is CASSDSYEQYF. The CDR3 nucleotides read TGTGCCAGCAGCGATTCCTACGAGCAGTACTTC. This chain uses TRBV6-1 with TRBJ2-7, with D uncertain. CDR1 is MNHNS, CDR2 SASEGT, per germline. Trimming removed 6 bases at V and 1 base at J, with 4 bases between. CDR3 size: 11 residues.

This rearrangement joins TRBV7-9 to TRBJ2-5; 7 nucleotides match TRBD2. V gave up 4 bases and J gave up 3 bases; unmatched junction bases: 5. The germline gives CDR1 SEHNR, CDR2 FQNEAQ (reference sequence). CDR3 length equals 14 residues. The CDR3 region is CASSSVAGEETQYF. The CDR3 coding sequence is TGTGCCAGCAGCTCCGTAGCGGGTGAAGAGACCCAGTACTTC.

The rearrangement links TRBV5-1 to TRBJ1-1, with 7 bases that match TRBD1. V gave up 0 bases and J gave up 5 bases; unmatched junction bases: 7. The CDR3 totals 15 residues. Per germline, CDR1 SGHRS and CDR2 YFSETQ. DNA for the CDR3: TGCGCCAGCAGCTTGGACAGGGGAGGACGGACTGAAGCTTTCTTT. Translation gives CASSLDRGGRTEAFF.